One and the same sample provided the 30 T cell receptor beta chains below, sequenced in a study of shared clonotypes between healthy human individuals. Positive CCR7 selection of CD45RO-negative cells yielded the naive CD8 cells, and terminally differentiated effector memory CD45RA+ cells were excluded. The data were produced by immunoSEQ multiplex PCR, yet TCRdb's version contains in-frame clones alone and is incomplete. This sample has around 600,000 clones; 85% to 95% occur once, and the top ten carry 0.095% to 0.14%. Sequences were obtained from naive CD8+ T cells sorted from blood. The receptors were sampled from a woman in her twenties or thirties in good health.

Concerning this clone: The sample contains more than one DNA sequence encoding this CDR3. The J gene is TRBJ1-2, the V gene TRBV6-5; D unclear. Trimming stripped 0 bases from V and 8 bases from J, with 7 bases between. This CDR3 comprises 12 residues. The germline gives CDR1 MNHEY, CDR2 SVGAGI. CDR3 loop: CASSYSGEGYTF. CDR3 sequence (DNA): TGTGCCAGCAGTTACTCTGGGGAAGGCTACACCTTC.

The chain has TRBV7-9 and TRBJ1-4; D gene uncertain. This CDR3 has 16 residues. With 0 bases removed from V and 6 bases from J, the gap between germline ends came to 14 bases. Germline CDR1 reads SEHNR; CDR2 reads FQNEAQ (reference sequence). The CDR3 here is CASSLAGGLPDEKLFF. The CDR3 DNA sequence: TGTGCCAGCAGCTTAGCTGGCGGACTGCCTGATGAAAAACTGTTTTTT.

This clone occurred once. Other DNA sequences of this sample code for an identical CDR3. The chain has TRBV9 and TRBJ2-7, with TRBD1 identical over 8 bases. This CDR3 has 15 amino acids. The germline gives CDR1 SGDLS, CDR2 YYNGEE. V shed 3 bases and J 0 bases; nucleotides not matched to a gene: 5. The CDR3 region is CASSAGQGSSYEQYF. The CDR3, as DNA: TGTGCCAGCAGCGCAGGACAGGGCAGCTCCTACGAGCAGTACTTC.

The chain combines TRBV7-9 with TRBJ2-7; TRBD2 agrees at 10 bases. Germline V gene data show CDR1 as SEHNR and CDR2 as FQNEAQ (reference sequence). V shed 2 bases and J 4 bases; nucleotides not matched to a gene: 5. The CDR3 has 15 amino acids. DNA for the CDR3: TGTGCCAGCAGCTTACCGGCTAGCGGGAGTTACGAGCAGTACTTC. As protein: CASSLPASGSYEQYF.

J is TRBJ2-1 and V is TRBV4-1; 11 nucleotides line up with TRBD2. This CDR3 has 15 residues. J lost 9 bases, V lost 1 base, and 5 bases had no gene match. Germline loops: CDR1 MGHRA, CDR2 YSYEKL. The CDR3 here is CASSQAPGLAVEQFF. The CDR3 nucleotides read TGCGCCAGCAGCCAAGCCCCGGGACTAGCGGTTGAGCAGTTCTTC.

The chain uses TRBV19 and TRBJ1-5; 7 nucleotides match TRBD1. The CDR3 is made up of 17 amino acids. Trimming at V came to 8 bases and at J to 1 base, leaving 14 bases not matched to a gene. Looked up from germline, CDR1 is LNHDA and CDR2 is SQIVND (reference sequence). This CDR3 reads CASSSGTEAGSNQPQHF. CDR3 coding DNA: TGTGCCAGTTCGAGCGGGACAGAGGCCGGGAGCAATCAGCCCCAGCATTTT.

V usage is TRBV2 and J usage is TRBJ2-1; 7 bases line up with TRBD1. Germline loops: CDR1 SNHLY, CDR2 FYNNEI. V was pared by 6 bases and J by 5 bases, with 13 bases of the junction left unmatched. The CDR3 has 16 residues. The CDR3: CASSEPGQQLNNEQFF. The CDR3 coding sequence is TGTGCCAGCAGCGAACCGGGACAGCAGCTGAACAATGAGCAGTTCTTC.

The chain combines TRBV19 with TRBJ1-5; TRBD1 matches 8 bases. This CDR3 has 18 residues. Germline V gene lookup returns CDR1 LNHDA and CDR2 SQIVND (reference sequence). Losses at the gene ends were 3 bases for V and 6 bases for J; bases not matched to a gene: 16. This chain's CDR3 is CASSIGTGVVFIGQPQHF. For the CDR3, the DNA is TGTGCCAGTAGTATCGGGACAGGAGTTGTGTTCATCGGTCAGCCCCAGCATTTT.

This chain connects TRBV7-8 to TRBJ2-1, with TRBD2 identical over 10 bases. J lost 7 bases, V lost 6 bases, and 18 bases had no gene match. The germline CDR1 and CDR2 sequences are SGHVS and FQNEAQ. The CDR3 runs to 18 residues. CDR3 DNA sequence: TGTGCCAGCAGTTTCTCTTCCGCCAGCGGGAGGGCCCTAAATGAGCAGTTCTTC. This sequence encodes CASSFSSASGRALNEQFF. The full variable domain, with the rest looked up from reference TRBV7-8 and TRBJ2-1, is GAGVSQSPRYKVAKRGQDVALRCDPISGHVSLFWYQQALGQGPEFLTYFQNEAQLDKSGLPSDRFFAERPEGSVSTLKIQRTQQEDSAVYLCASSFSSASGRALNEQFFGPGTRLTVL.

This sequence joins TRBV4-1 and TRBJ2-3, with 12 bases fitting TRBD1. The CDR3 is made up of 16 amino acids. The germline V gene encodes CDR1 MGHRA and CDR2 YSYEKL. Trimming at V came to 5 bases and at J to 4 bases, leaving 7 bases not matched to a gene. The CDR3 coding sequence is TGCGCCAGCAGCTTCCGGGACAGGGGGCAGGCAGATACGCAGTATTTT. This codes for CASSFRDRGQADTQYF.

J is TRBJ2-7 and V is TRBV6-1; D ambiguous. Trimming left V 2 bases short and J 3 bases short, with 14 bases between. This CDR3 comprises 15 residues. Germline values: CDR1 MNHNS, CDR2 SASEGT. The CDR3: CASSEWQVGYYEQYF. The CDR3 DNA sequence: TGTGCCAGCAGTGAATGGCAGGTAGGGTACTACGAGCAGTACTTC.

The chain combines TRBV28 with TRBJ1-2; D is uncertain. Trimming left V 5 bases short and J 4 bases short, with 14 bases between. The length of the CDR3 is 14 residues. Germline-derived CDR1 and CDR2 are MDHEN and SYDVKM. CDR3 bases: TGTGCCAGCAGTCCCCTCACCAGCAGCTATGGCTACACCTTC. As protein: CASSPLTSSYGYTF.

The genes are TRBV6-5 and TRBJ1-1; TRBD1 might be the D (5 bases). The V gene lost 0 bases and the J gene lost 10 bases, with 6 bases spanning the gap. CDR1 is MNHEY and CDR2 is SVGAGI in the germline V gene. The CDR3 consists of 11 residues. DNA for the CDR3: TGTGCCAGCAGTTACTCGAGGGGAGCTTTCTTT. This sequence encodes CASSYSRGAFF.

This chain links TRBV29-1 with TRBJ2-7; 8 nucleotides line up with TRBD2. V dropped 4 bases and J dropped 0; count of bases not matched to a gene: 14. The CDR3 spans 17 residues. The germline V gene encodes CDR1 SQVTM and CDR2 ANQGSEA. CDR3 protein: CSVGGPVSGGSSYEQYF. In DNA, the CDR3 is TGCAGCGTTGGGGGTCCCGTGAGCGGGGGTAGCTCCTACGAGCAGTACTTC.

The J gene is TRBJ2-1, the V gene TRBV29-1, with 7 positions matching TRBD2. CDR1 and CDR2 from the germline V gene are SQVTM and ANQGSEA. The V segment lost 4 bases and the J segment 0 bases; nucleotides outside the gene matches: 0. The CDR3 length is 13 residues. The CDR3 nucleotides read TGCAGCGTTGGCGGGAGCTCCTACAATGAGCAGTTCTTC. Protein sequence: CSVGGSSYNEQFF.

This chain uses TRBV6-7 with TRBJ2-7; the D is unclear. TRBV6-7 belongs to the ORF category, with a function that is uncertain. V lost 6 bases to trimming and J lost 2 bases, with 32 bases between them. The CDR3 is 20 residues long. CDR3 residues: CASRAIRPSQDWVGPYEQYF. The CDR3 DNA is TGTGCCAGCAGGGCGATCAGACCCTCTCAAGATTGGGTTGGGCCCTACGAGCAGTACTTC.

V gene TRBV27 combines with J gene TRBJ1-1, with D possibly TRBD1 on 5 matching bases. Germline lookup yields CDR1 MNHEY and CDR2 SMNVEV (reference sequence). This CDR3 has 15 amino acids. V was trimmed by 2 bases and J by 6 bases, leaving 16 bases between them. This CDR3 reads CASSLKAGFFSEAFF. CDR3 nucleotides: TGTGCCAGCAGTTTAAAGGCAGGGTTCTTCTCTGAAGCTTTCTTT.

This clone was counted once. This chain uses TRBV7-6 with TRBJ2-7; D is ambiguous. Germline values: CDR1 SGHVS, CDR2 FNYEAQ. V lost 8 bases and J 0 bases, leaving 8 bases between the germline ends. This CDR3 contains 12 residues. The CDR3 loop reads CASRGSSYEQYF. CDR3 DNA sequence: TGTGCCAGCCGCGGCAGCTCCTACGAGCAGTACTTC.

This chain uses TRBV11-2 with TRBJ2-7; 7 bases are shared with TRBD2. J lost 3 bases, V lost 5 bases, and 10 bases had no gene match. The CDR3 has 15 amino acids. Germline CDR1 and CDR2: SGHAT and FQNNGV. The CDR3: CASSQTGTMFYEQYF. CDR3 bases: TGTGCCAGCAGCCAAACCGGGACTATGTTCTACGAGCAGTACTTC.

This clone was recorded only once. This rearrangement joins TRBV4-1 to TRBJ2-5, with 7 bases matching TRBD1. The CDR3 covers 16 residues. CDR1 is MGHRA, CDR2 YSYEKL, per germline. Trimming at V came to 0 bases and at J to 3 bases, leaving 7 bases not matched to a gene. The CDR3 spells CASSQEIGTEEETQYF. The DNA for the CDR3 is TGCGCCAGCAGCCAAGAAATCGGGACAGAGGAAGAGACCCAGTACTTC.

This clone has only one observation. The genes are TRBV11-2 and TRBJ2-1; TRBD1 aligns across 8 bases. This CDR3 contains 14 residues. CDR1 SGHAT and CDR2 FQNNGV come from the germline V gene. V lost 4 bases to trimming and J lost 8 bases; unmatched junction nucleotides: 7. In DNA, the CDR3 is TGTGCCAGCAGCTCCCAGGACAGGGTGTATGAGCAGTTCTTC. Amino acid sequence: CASSSQDRVYEQFF.

On this clone: Different DNA sequences within this sample yield the same CDR3. The J gene is TRBJ2-7, the V gene TRBV27; 12 bases align to TRBD1. Germline V gene sequence: CDR1 MNHEY, CDR2 SMNVEV (reference sequence). After removal of 6 bases from V and 6 bases from J, the junction contained 6 bases not matched to a gene. The CDR3 consists of 14 residues. The CDR3 DNA reads as TGTGCCAGCAGGTTGGGACAGGGGGCGCGCGAGCAGTACTTC. Translating gives CASRLGQGAREQYF.

This sequence joins TRBV5-1 and TRBJ1-1; 8 bases match TRBD1. V was pared by 4 bases and J by 4 bases, with 12 bases of the junction left unmatched. The CDR3 extends over 16 amino acids. The V gene's germline CDR1 is SGHRS and CDR2 YFSETQ. The CDR3 DNA reads TGCGCCAGCAGCCTCGGACAGGGCCTGTTGGGCACTGAAGCTTTCTTT. Protein sequence: CASSLGQGLLGTEAFF. The variable domain in full, with the rest retrieved from reference TRBV5-1 and TRBJ1-1, is KAGVTQTPRYLIKTRGQQVTLSCSPISGHRSVSWYQQTPGQGLQFLFEYFSETQRNKGNFPGRFSGRQFSNSRSEMNVSTLELGDSALYLCASSLGQGLLGTEAFFGQGTRLTVV.

This chain connects TRBV6-5 to TRBJ2-7; 11 bases line up with TRBD1. V lost 5 bases, J lost 3 bases, and 6 bases stayed unmatched. Germline CDR1 reads MNHEY; CDR2 reads SVGAGI. The CDR3 totals 15 residues. The CDR3 sequence: CASSPGTGGGYEQYF. Here the CDR3 DNA reads TGTGCCAGCAGTCCCGGGACAGGGGGTGGCTACGAGCAGTACTTC.

CDR3 amino acids: CASSLDRGRSEAFF. The CDR3 DNA reads as TGTGCCAGCAGTCTGGACAGGGGTAGGTCTGAAGCTTTCTTT. The chain employs TRBV25-1 and TRBJ1-1; 9 bases are a match to TRBD1. The CDR3 contains 14 residues. Germline-derived CDR1 and CDR2 are MGHDK and SYGVNS. Unmatched junction bases numbered 7, after V lost 5 bases and J lost 6 bases. The whole variable domain, remainder taken from reference TRBV25-1 and TRBJ1-1, is EADIYQTPRYLVIGTGKKITLECSQTMGHDKMYWYQQDPGMELHLIHYSYGVNSTEKGDLSSESTVSRIRTEHFPLTLESARPSHTSQYLCASSLDRGRSEAFFGQGTRLTVV.

V is TRBV28 and J is TRBJ1-2, with TRBD1 as a possible D gene (6 bases). Germline lookup yields CDR1 MDHEN and CDR2 SYDVKM. The V gene lost 6 bases and the J gene lost 4 bases, with 12 bases spanning the gap. This CDR3 has 13 residues. CDR3 residues: CASSSRGFYGYTF. As DNA, the CDR3 is TGTGCCAGCAGCAGCAGGGGCTTCTATGGCTACACCTTC.

V is TRBV9 and J is TRBJ2-1, with D unresolved. The V end was cut by 3 bases, the J end by 6 bases, with 7 bases between. The CDR3 runs 12 residues. The germline V gene has CDR1 SGDLS and CDR2 YYNGEE. CDR3 coding DNA: TGTGCCAGCAGCGAGGATAGCAATGAGCAGTTCTTC. Protein sequence: CASSEDSNEQFF.

The rearrangement links TRBV13 to TRBJ2-7; 11 nucleotides line up with TRBD1. CDR1 is PRHDT, CDR2 FYEKMQ, per germline (reference sequence). This CDR3 comprises 15 residues. With V trimmed by 0 bases and J by 5 bases, 3 bases remained unmatched. The CDR3 nucleotides read TGTGCCAGCAGCTTAGGGGGACAGGGGGTTGACGAGCAGTACTTC. Protein product: CASSLGGQGVDEQYF.

This chain's CDR3 is CASSPTRYNEQFF. CDR3 nucleotide sequence: TGTGCCAGCAGTCCTACTCGCTACAATGAGCAGTTCTTC. The rearrangement joins TRBV6-6 to TRBJ2-1; D ambiguous. This CDR3 is built from 13 residues. V was pared by 5 bases and J by 3 bases, with 8 bases between. Germline V gene data show CDR1 as MNHNY and CDR2 as SVGAGI (reference sequence).

J is TRBJ2-1 and V is TRBV10-1; D may be TRBD2 (6 bases). Germline V gene lookup returns CDR1 WNHNN and CDR2 SYGVQD (reference sequence). The CDR3 length is 14 residues. Deletions cut 8 bases from V and 4 bases from J, with 15 bases between. The CDR3 sequence: CASLEGREYNEQFF. In DNA, the CDR3 is TGCGCCAGCCTGGAGGGCCGGGAGTACAATGAGCAGTTCTTC.